The 24 T cell receptor beta chains below come from one sample, sequenced in a study of T-cell reconstitution after alpha-beta-depleted transplantation in children. The TCRbeta library was prepared with unique molecular identifiers. TCRdb fed the PCR reads into MiXCR, producing one record per CDR3 protein. Of approximately 80,000 distinct CDR3 sequences listed, roughly 15% are singletons. The source material was PBMCs, mostly from graft donor cells, sampled 180 days after TCRalphabeta/CD19-depleted stem cell transplant. The origin of the receptors is a male patient between 2 and 10 years old who had a stem cell transplant for acute lymphoblastic leukemia, so the T cells may come from the graft donor.

The table lists this clonotype with a few counts. The chain employs TRBV20-1 and TRBJ1-5; maybe TRBD1 (5 bases). CDR3 length equals 14 residues. Between the trimmed V and J ends, which lost 3 bases and 3 bases, there was a span of 12 bases. Germline assignment: CDR1 DFQATT and CDR2 SNEGSKA (reference sequence). CDR3 amino acids: CSASMGPANQPQHF. In DNA, the CDR3 is TGCAGTGCTAGTATGGGACCGGCCAATCAGCCCCAGCATTTT.

Many counts were recorded for this clonotype. V gene TRBV10-3 combines with J gene TRBJ1-5, with D perhaps matching TRBD1 (6 bases). The V end was cut by 6 bases, the J end by 2 bases, with 14 bases between. The CDR3 length is 15 residues. CDR1 and CDR2 from the germline V gene are ENHRY and SYGVKD. CDR3 loop: CAISPVTGGNQPQHF. DNA of the CDR3: TGTGCCATCAGCCCCGTGACAGGAGGCAATCAGCCCCAGCATTTT.

This chain joins TRBV6-2 or TRBV6-3 and TRBJ2-7; TRBD2 aligns across 13 bases. Germline V gene data show CDR1 as MNHEY and CDR2 as SVGEGT. V shed 6 bases and J 3 bases; nucleotides not matched to a gene: 5. The CDR3 consists of 15 residues. The chain's CDR3 is CASSPRTSGGYEQYF. The CDR3 DNA is TGTGCCAGCAGCCCAAGGACTAGCGGGGGCTACGAGCAGTACTTC.

V usage is TRBV18 and J usage is TRBJ2-5; D is perhaps TRBD2 (6 bases). In germline, CDR1 is KGHSH, CDR2 LQKENI. Deletions cut 2 bases from V and 5 bases from J, with 12 bases between. The CDR3 spans 14 residues. CDR3 nucleotide sequence: TGTGCCAGCTCACCAATTAGACTAGAGGAGACCCAGTACTTC. Translated: CASSPIRLEETQYF.

The sample holds many counts of this clonotype. J is TRBJ2-5 and V is TRBV20-1, with a weak D call TRBD1 (6 bases). Trimming removed 0 bases from V and 4 bases from J, with 9 bases in between. CDR1 and CDR2 from the germline V gene are DFQATT and SNEGSKA (reference sequence). This CDR3 region has 13 residues. The CDR3 DNA follows: TGCAGTGCTAGAGATCTAGGGGGAGAGACCCAGTACTTC. Translating gives CSARDLGGETQYF.

This clonotype showed up just a few times. This chain links TRBV7-2 with TRBJ2-3, with D perhaps assigned TRBD1 or TRBD2 (6 bases each). Trimming took 3 bases from V and 3 from J, leaving 13 bases between them. The CDR3 sequence is 15 residues long. CDR1 and CDR2 from the germline V gene are SGHTA and FQGNSA. The CDR3 is CASSLGGPWTDTQYF. CDR3 nucleotides: TGTGCCAGCAGCTTGGGGGGCCCATGGACAGATACGCAGTATTTT.

This clonotype was counted a few times. The rearrangement uses TRBV20-1 and TRBJ2-1; the match to TRBD1 covers 7 bases. The CDR3 extends over 15 amino acids. Germline CDR1 is DFQATT and CDR2 is SNEGSKA (reference sequence). After removal of 3 bases from V and 9 bases from J, the junction contained 14 bases not matched to a gene. CDR3 nucleotides: TGCAGTGCTAGTCCCGACAGGGTAGGGTTAGGTGAGCAGTTCTTC. Translation gives CSASPDRVGLGEQFF.

This clonotype was picked up a small number of times. The chain links TRBV7-8 to TRBJ2-1; D is possibly TRBD2 (5 bases). V was shortened by 2 bases and J by 10 bases, with 15 bases between the two germline ends. The germline gives CDR1 SGHVS, CDR2 FQNEAQ. This CDR3 region has 14 residues. DNA of the CDR3: TGTGCCAGCAGCTTATACGCCCGGGGTGGGGAGCAGTTCTTC. Its translation is CASSLYARGGEQFF.

The chain has TRBV5-4 and TRBJ2-7; D call uncertain. This CDR3 has 12 amino acids. V was clipped by 4 bases and J by 7 bases, with 12 bases between them. Germline V gene data show CDR1 as SGHNT and CDR2 as YYREEE (reference sequence). The CDR3 nucleotides read TGTGCCAGCAGCCAGCCCCAGCAGGAGCAGTACTTC. It specifies CASSQPQQEQYF.

V gene TRBV6-1 combines with J gene TRBJ2-3, with 12 nucleotides matching TRBD2. The CDR3 runs to 14 residues. The ends lost 8 bases at V and 4 bases at J; junction bases unmatched: 4. CDR1 is MNHNS and CDR2 is SASEGT in the germline V gene. DNA for the CDR3: TGTGCCAGCCAAGGACTAGCGGGACCAGATACGCAGTATTTT. Residues: CASQGLAGPDTQYF.

J is TRBJ2-4 and V is TRBV10-3, with 7 bases aligning to TRBD1. Germline V lookup: CDR1 ENHRY, CDR2 SYGVKD. The trim removed 0 bases at V and 0 bases at J, leaving 11 bases unmatched. The CDR3 consists of 19 residues. CDR3 residues: CAISESSGSWDRAKNIQYF. As DNA, the CDR3 is TGTGCCATCAGTGAGTCGTCGGGGTCTTGGGACAGAGCCAAAAACATTCAGTACTTC.

This clonotype came up a few times. The rearrangement uses TRBV10-3 and TRBJ2-5; perhaps TRBD2 as D (5 bases). This CDR3 contains 13 residues. Trimming removed 3 bases from V and 4 bases from J, with 9 bases in between. Germline V gives CDR1 ENHRY, CDR2 SYGVKD. The DNA for the CDR3 is TGTGCCATCAGTGATTATGCGGGAGAGACCCAGTACTTC. It specifies CAISDYAGETQYF.

J is TRBJ1-2 and V is TRBV12-3 or TRBV12-4, with D unclear. V gave up 0 bases and J gave up 5 bases, with 10 bases separating them. The CDR3 sequence is 14 residues long. The CDR3 spells CASSLAIRGYGYTF. The CDR3 DNA is TGTGCCAGCAGTTTAGCGATTAGAGGGTATGGCTACACCTTC.

The rearrangement joins TRBV7-9 to TRBJ2-5; D is undetermined. The germline V and J ends were trimmed by 2 bases and 11 bases, with 21 bases remaining between them. The CDR3 sequence is 15 residues long. Germline-derived CDR1 and CDR2 are SEHNR and FQNEAQ (reference sequence). CDR3 in amino acids: CASSLFHVIPRSQYF. DNA for the CDR3: TGTGCCAGCAGCTTATTCCACGTTATACCCCGCTCGCAGTACTTC.

V gene TRBV15 combines with J gene TRBJ2-5; D call uncertain. The CDR3 covers 13 residues. V dropped 5 bases and J dropped 1 base, with 8 bases sitting between them. The germline V gene encodes CDR1 LNHNV and CDR2 YYDKDF (reference sequence). The DNA for the CDR3 is TGTGCCACCAGCCCCCCGGCCCAAGAGACCCAGTACTTC. This sequence encodes CATSPPAQETQYF.

In the case of this clonotype: Germline and junction disagree at one end, which may indicate a read error. The gene calls are TRBV10-2 and TRBJ1-1; the match to TRBD1 covers 9 bases. The V gene's germline CDR1 is WSHSY and CDR2 SAAADI. CDR3 length: 14 residues. The CDR3 spells CAIRGTGRNTEAFF. CDR3 coding DNA: TGTGCCATCAGGGGGACAGGGAGAAACACTGAAGCTTTCTTT.

This clonotype was recorded at least ten times. J is TRBJ2-5 and V is TRBV4-3; D is unclear. From germline, CDR1 is LGHNA and CDR2 YSLEER. CDR3 length equals 14 residues. Trimming shortened V by 5 bases and J by 5 bases, and 15 bases separated the two germline ends. The CDR3 DNA sequence: TGCGCCAGCAGCGAAAGGGTCGGATGGGAGACCCAGTACTTC. Protein sequence: CASSERVGWETQYF.

CDR3 nucleotides: TGTGCCAGCAGTCCTACTGGGGGAAACATTCAGTACTTC. Amino acid sequence: CASSPTGGNIQYF. The genes are TRBV7-9 and TRBJ2-4; D could derive from TRBD1 or TRBD2 (5 bases each). The germline V gene encodes CDR1 SEHNR and CDR2 FQNEAQ (reference sequence). Trimming removed 6 bases at V and 6 bases at J, with 12 bases between. The CDR3 loop spans 13 amino acids.

This clonotype was observed a handful of times. This chain uses TRBV20-1 with TRBJ2-7, with TRBD2 matching over 8 bases. This CDR3 region has 13 residues. Germline CDR1 reads DFQATT; CDR2 reads SNEGSKA (reference sequence). V lost 1 base and J lost 3; bases outside the gene matches: 2. The CDR3 is CSARGTSIYEQYF. DNA of the CDR3: TGCAGTGCTAGAGGGACTAGCATCTACGAGCAGTACTTC.

This clonotype was picked up many times. J is TRBJ2-7 and V is TRBV7-3; possibly TRBD1 for D (6 bases). V shed 0 bases and J shed 4 bases, with 10 bases lying between them. Germline V gene sequence: CDR1 SGHTA, CDR2 FQGTGA. This CDR3 spans 14 amino acids. For the CDR3, the DNA is TGTGCCAGCAGCTTAACGGCCCAGGGGTACGAGCAGTACTTC. This gives the protein CASSLTAQGYEQYF.

This clonotype was observed a few times. This chain joins TRBV4-1 and TRBJ2-2; D is unclear. The CDR3 consists of 13 residues. Germline CDR1 and CDR2: MGHRA and YSYEKL. V was pared by 5 bases and J by 4 bases, with 8 bases between. The CDR3 protein is CASSKRITGELFF. The CDR3, as DNA: TGCGCCAGCAGCAAACGGATCACCGGGGAGCTGTTTTTT.

The J gene is TRBJ1-3, the V gene TRBV5-1; no clear D gene. The ends were cut back, 0 bases at V and 2 bases at J, with 6 bases in the middle. CDR1 and CDR2 (germline): SGHRS, YFSETQ. The CDR3 is 14 amino acids. The CDR3 loop is CASSLAGAGNTIYF. The CDR3 nucleotides read TGCGCCAGCAGCTTGGCGGGCGCTGGAAACACCATATATTTT.

This clonotype was counted only a few times. The V call is TRBV11-1, the J call TRBJ2-6; 7 bases match TRBD2. The CDR3 totals 18 residues. V lost 4 bases, J lost 0 bases, and 9 bases stayed unmatched. Germline V gives CDR1 SGHAT, CDR2 FQDESV (reference sequence). The CDR3 bases are TGTGCCAGCAGCTCGTTAGCGGGTGTCAGCTCTGGGGCCAACGTCCTGACTTTC. This encodes CASSSLAGVSSGANVLTF. The full variable domain, rest sourced from reference TRBV11-1 and TRBJ2-6, is EAEVAQSPRYKITEKSQAVAFWCDPISGHATLYWYRQILGQGPELLVQFQDESVVDDSQLPKDRFSAERLKGVDSTLKIQPAELGDSAMYLCASSSLAGVSSGANVLTFGAGSRLTVL.

This clonotype was seen more than once but under ten times. V usage is TRBV7-2 and J usage is TRBJ2-5; D might be TRBD1 (5 bases). This CDR3 has 16 residues. Trimming cost V 4 bases and J 0 bases, with 15 bases left between them. Germline V gives CDR1 SGHTA, CDR2 FQGNSA. In DNA form, the CDR3 reads TGTGCCAGCAGCTCTACCAGGGTTTACTACCAAGAGACCCAGTACTTC. It encodes CASSSTRVYYQETQYF.